This passage covers 22 T cell receptor beta chains from one sample sequenced in a study of shared clonotypes between healthy human individuals. TCRdb keeps only in-frame clones here, not all; method: immunoSEQ multiplex PCR. Counted here are about 2.3 million clones, under 95% occurring once; the ten biggest clones make up around 0.4%. Specimen: naive CD4+ T cells from PBMCs. Subset reported: CD45RA+ positively selected. Receptor source: a man aged 18 to 29 in good health. Some clones in this sample may be carry-over from other donors' samples.

The rearrangement joins TRBV7-9 to TRBJ1-1; possibly TRBD1 for D (6 bases). The V end was cut by 4 bases, the J end by 5 bases, with 14 bases between. The germline V gene has CDR1 SEHNR and CDR2 FQNEAQ (reference sequence). CDR3 length equals 14 residues. CDR3 sequence reads: CASSSRTESTEAFF. The CDR3 DNA reads as TGTGCCAGCAGCTCACGGACAGAGTCGACTGAAGCTTTCTTT.

This chain uses TRBV7-6 with TRBJ2-2; perhaps TRBD2 as D (6 bases). This CDR3 has 15 residues. CDR1 and CDR2 (germline): SGHVS, FNYEAQ. Deletions cut 6 bases from V and 4 bases from J, with 15 bases between. The DNA of the CDR3 is TGTGCCAGCAGTCCTAGCGATCTAGGCACCGGGGAGCTGTTTTTT. It is translated as CASSPSDLGTGELFF.

V is TRBV27 and J is TRBJ2-1; TRBD2 agrees at 9 bases. Trimming at V came to 5 bases and at J to 0 bases, leaving 5 bases not matched to a gene. This CDR3 region has 16 residues. The germline CDR1 and CDR2 sequences are MNHEY and SMNVEV (reference sequence). The CDR3: CASSRLADTSYNEQFF. CDR3 DNA: TGTGCCAGCAGTAGACTAGCGGACACCTCCTACAATGAGCAGTTCTTC.

Of note for this clone: Other DNA sequences in the sample encode the same CDR3. The chain carries TRBV7-3 and TRBJ2-3, with D unresolved. Germline loops: CDR1 SGHTA, CDR2 FQGTGA. The CDR3 runs to 13 residues. Trimming shortened V by 2 bases and J by 3 bases, and 6 bases separated the two germline ends. In DNA, the CDR3 is TGTGCCAGCAGCTTAGGTGTGACAGATACGCAGTATTTT. The encoded protein is CASSLGVTDTQYF.

The genes are TRBV19 and TRBJ2-1, with D tentatively TRBD2 (6 bases). V was shortened by 4 bases and J by 6 bases, with 16 bases between the two germline ends. The CDR3 length is 15 residues. Germline V gives CDR1 LNHDA, CDR2 SQIVND (reference sequence). In DNA, the CDR3 is TGTGCCAGTAGTAAGGACACAAGGGACTTCAATGAGCAGTTCTTC. Protein sequence: CASSKDTRDFNEQFF.

This clone has a single count. The V and J genes are TRBV28 and TRBJ1-2; TRBD1 is a possible D gene (5 bases). This CDR3 spans 17 amino acids. The V gene's germline CDR1 is MDHEN and CDR2 SYDVKM. V shed 2 bases and J shed 0 bases, with 16 bases lying between them. The CDR3 sequence: CASSLVQGIQTNYGYTF. The DNA for the CDR3 is TGTGCCAGCAGTTTAGTCCAGGGAATACAAACTAACTATGGCTACACCTTC.

The chain recombines TRBV28 with TRBJ2-1; TRBD2 agrees at 8 bases. After removal of 2 bases from V and 5 bases from J, the junction contained 8 bases not matched to a gene. Germline assignment: CDR1 MDHEN and CDR2 SYDVKM. This CDR3 spans 16 amino acids. CDR3 coding DNA: TGTGCCAGCAGTTTACTTGCCAGCGGGAGACACAATGAGCAGTTCTTC. It encodes CASSLLASGRHNEQFF.

This chain uses TRBV7-9 with TRBJ2-3; perhaps TRBD2 as D (5 bases). This CDR3 has 14 residues. Germline V gene lookup returns CDR1 SEHNR and CDR2 FQNEAQ (reference sequence). V was cut by 1 base and J by 3 bases, with 8 bases left in between. In nucleotides, the CDR3 is TGTGCCAGCAGCTTAGTCGAGGGTACAGATACGCAGTATTTT. It codes for CASSLVEGTDTQYF. Drawing the rest from reference TRBV7-9 and TRBJ2-3, the complete variable domain is DTGVSQNPRHKITKRGQNVTFRCDPISEHNRLYWYRQTLGQGPEFLTYFQNEAQLEKSRLLSDRFSAERPKGSFSTLEIQRTEQGDSAMYLCASSLVEGTDTQYFGPGTRLTVL.

The V call is TRBV14, the J call TRBJ1-2; a weak D match, TRBD1 (5 bases). V lost 3 bases and J lost 12, with 14 bases in between. CDR1 is SGHDN and CDR2 is FVKESK in the germline V gene. This CDR3 region has 12 residues. The CDR3 region is CASSQGGVVDTF. CDR3 sequence (DNA): TGTGCCAGCAGCCAGGGGGGAGTGGTGGACACCTTC.

CDR3 nucleotides: TGTGCCAGCAGCAGCCGGGACTACTACGAGCAGTACTTC. Its translation: CASSSRDYYEQYF. This chain joins TRBV7-2 and TRBJ2-7; 7 bases are shared with TRBD2. Germline assignment: CDR1 SGHTA and CDR2 FQGNSA. The CDR3 is made up of 13 amino acids. V shed 5 bases and J 3 bases; nucleotides not matched to a gene: 4.

The chain uses TRBV5-1 and TRBJ1-1, with 9 positions matching TRBD1. The CDR3 runs to 15 residues. Trimming cost V 4 bases and J 1 base; bases outside gene matches: 5. Germline CDR1 and CDR2: SGHRS and YFSETQ. CDR3 in amino acids: CASSVDRGSNTEAFF. The DNA for the CDR3 is TGCGCCAGCAGCGTCGACAGGGGGTCGAACACTGAAGCTTTCTTT.

The chain carries TRBV11-2 and TRBJ2-1, with D possibly TRBD2 on 6 matching bases. The CDR3 contains 17 residues. Germline V gene sequence: CDR1 SGHAT, CDR2 FQNNGV. The V and J ends lost 3 bases and 2 bases respectively, with 17 bases between them. The CDR3 protein is CASSFGSGAEPYNEQFF. The CDR3 DNA reads as TGTGCCAGCAGCTTTGGGTCGGGAGCGGAGCCCTACAATGAGCAGTTCTTC.

The genes are TRBV11-3 and TRBJ2-7; 7 bases line up with TRBD1. The CDR3 is 14 amino acids. Germline V gives CDR1 SGHNT, CDR2 YENEEA. V lost 5 bases, J lost 0 bases, and 4 bases stayed unmatched. CDR3 sequence (DNA): TGTGCCAGCAGCATGGGACAGTCCTCCTACGAGCAGTACTTC. It encodes CASSMGQSSYEQYF.

The chain links TRBV15 to TRBJ1-1; no reliable D call. The germline V gene encodes CDR1 LNHNV and CDR2 YYDKDF (reference sequence). This CDR3 spans 17 amino acids. Deletions cut 0 bases from V and 0 bases from J, with 14 bases between. CDR3 loop: CATSREPAPNMNTEAFF. Written as DNA, the CDR3 is TGTGCCACCAGCAGAGAACCAGCGCCTAACATGAACACTGAAGCTTTCTTT. The entire variable domain, with the rest obtained from reference TRBV15 and TRBJ1-1, is as follows: DAMVIQNPRYQVTQFGKPVTLSCSQTLNHNVMYWYQQKSSQAPKLLFHYYDKDFNNEADTPDNFQSRRPNTSFCFLDIRSPGLGDTAMYLCATSREPAPNMNTEAFFGQGTRLTVV.

The gene calls are TRBV5-1 and TRBJ2-5; 7 bases agree with TRBD2. The CDR3 has 13 amino acids. Trimming removed 0 bases from V and 11 bases from J; junction bases left unmatched: 7. In germline, CDR1 is SGHRS, CDR2 YFSETQ. The chain's CDR3 is CASSLEVAGEQYF. DNA of the CDR3: TGCGCCAGCAGCTTGGAGGTAGCGGGTGAGCAGTACTTC.

This chain uses TRBV28 with TRBJ2-5, with TRBD1 as a possible D gene (6 bases). The CDR3 is made up of 11 amino acids. Germline lookup yields CDR1 MDHEN and CDR2 SYDVKM. This CDR3 is CGTGIQETQYF. The DNA of the CDR3 is TGTGGCACAGGGATCCAAGAGACCCAGTACTTC.

The genes are TRBV4-1 and TRBJ2-1; D possibly corresponds to TRBD2 (6 bases). V lost 4 bases and J 0 bases, leaving 16 bases between the germline ends. Germline CDR1 MGHRA, CDR2 YSYEKL. The CDR3 is 17 residues long. Here the CDR3 reads CASSPKPVAASYNEQFF. CDR3 nucleotides: TGCGCCAGCAGCCCGAAACCGGTAGCGGCCTCCTACAATGAGCAGTTCTTC.

This clone has a handful of counts. The J gene is TRBJ1-2, the V gene TRBV28; TRBD1 is a possible D gene (6 bases). Per germline, CDR1 MDHEN and CDR2 SYDVKM. This CDR3 is built from 13 residues. V shed 7 bases and J shed 6 bases, with 15 bases lying between them. The CDR3 nucleotides read TGTGCCAGCACCCCGATGGGGGCGGATGGCTACACCTTC. Protein: CASTPMGADGYTF.

This rearrangement joins TRBV9 to TRBJ2-3; no reliable D call. With 5 bases removed from V and 2 bases from J, the gap between germline ends came to 9 bases. The V gene's germline CDR1 is SGDLS and CDR2 YYNGEE. The CDR3 totals 13 residues. The DNA of the CDR3 is TGTGCCAGCAGTACAATGATCACAGATACGCAGTATTTT. Translation: CASSTMITDTQYF.

This clone came up a few times. V is TRBV2 and J is TRBJ2-7, with 7 bases fitting TRBD1. V shed 4 bases, J shed 5 bases, and the junction held 5 bases outside the gene matches. The CDR3 is 13 residues long. Germline V gene lookup returns CDR1 SNHLY and CDR2 FYNNEI. The CDR3 protein is CASSVVGGHEQYF. CDR3 nucleotide sequence: TGTGCCAGCAGTGTTGTAGGGGGCCACGAGCAGTACTTC.

The rearrangement links TRBV29-1 to TRBJ2-4, with D possibly being TRBD1 or TRBD2 (6 bases each). V shed 5 bases and J shed 4 bases, with 15 bases lying between them. CDR1 SQVTM and CDR2 ANQGSEA come from the germline V gene. CDR3 size: 14 residues. The CDR3 is CSVFDRLAKNIQYF. In DNA form, the CDR3 reads TGCAGCGTTTTCGACAGGCTAGCGAAAAACATTCAGTACTTC.

This chain connects TRBV29-1 to TRBJ2-1; weak D call: TRBD2 (6 bases). Trimming stripped 7 bases from V and 0 bases from J, with 16 bases between. Germline V gene lookup returns CDR1 SQVTM and CDR2 ANQGSEA. The CDR3 consists of 15 residues. CDR3 residues: CSGVGGPSSYNEQFF. Here the CDR3 DNA reads TGCAGCGGGGTCGGGGGACCGAGCTCCTACAATGAGCAGTTCTTC.